The 13 T cell receptor beta chains reported below all come from one sample, sequenced in a study of CD8 T cells in ankylosing spondylitis. Using its own MiXCR run on the 5' RACE reads, TCRdb lists one record per CDR3 protein. The sample yields 250,000 to 350,000 distinct CDR3 sequences, less than 10% seen once. Study results and caveats: A motif of eight highly homologous TCR beta variants was seen as apparently characteristic of ankylosing spondylitis blood.

These receptors have no known antigen. Source material: blood, either unsorted or a sorted T cell fraction (not recorded which). These receptors came from a male donor with ankylosing spondylitis.

This clonotype occurred a few times. V usage is TRBV15 and J usage is TRBJ2-1; 9 nucleotides match TRBD2. Germline V lookup: CDR1 LNHNV, CDR2 YYDKDF (reference sequence). The CDR3 runs to 15 residues. V gave up 4 bases and J gave up 4 bases; unmatched junction bases: 5. The CDR3 here is CATSTIAGAYNEQFF. CDR3 sequence (DNA): TGTGCCACCAGCACGATAGCGGGAGCGTACAATGAGCAGTTCTTC.

This clonotype was picked up many times. V and J are TRBV5-1 and TRBJ2-1, with 9 bases matching TRBD1. Germline-derived CDR1 and CDR2 are SGHRS and YFSETQ. The CDR3 totals 15 residues. The ends lost 5 bases at V and 3 bases at J; junction bases unmatched: 6. The CDR3 region is CASRSGQGVYNEQFF. As DNA, the CDR3 is TGCGCCAGCAGATCGGGACAGGGCGTCTACAATGAGCAGTTCTTC.

This clonotype was seen more than once but under ten times. This sequence joins TRBV7-9 and TRBJ1-4; 9 positions match TRBD1. J was trimmed by 7 bases and V by 6 bases; bases with no gene match: 9. CDR1 SEHNR and CDR2 FQNEAQ come from the germline V gene (reference sequence). CDR3 length equals 15 residues. CDR3 protein: CASSKRQGVGEKLFF. The CDR3 nucleotides are TGTGCCAGCAGTAAACGACAGGGGGTTGGTGAAAAACTGTTTTTT.

V usage is TRBV6-5 and J usage is TRBJ2-1, with 10 bases aligning to TRBD2. The CDR3 consists of 16 residues. The junction had 4 bases not matched to a gene; V was cut back by 4 bases and J by 1 base. Per the germline V gene, CDR1 is MNHEY and CDR2 is SVGAGI. CDR3 sequence (DNA): TGTGCCAGCAGTTCCTCTAGCGGGAGTTCCTACAATGAGCAGTTCTTC. Its protein is CASSSSSGSSYNEQFF.

The gene calls are TRBV29-1 and TRBJ1-2; a weak D match, TRBD1 (6 bases). Germline values: CDR1 SQVTM, CDR2 ANQGSEA. The germline V and J ends were trimmed by 0 bases and 4 bases, with 15 bases remaining between them. This CDR3 region has 15 residues. CDR3 loop: CSVEEDRLGPYGYTF. The CDR3 DNA is TGCAGCGTTGAAGAGGACAGACTAGGACCCTATGGCTACACCTTC.

A few counts support this clonotype. The chain is built from TRBV21-1 and TRBJ2-1; the DNA was not used to check the table's D call, TRBD1. TRBV21-1 is shown as a pseudogene. The CDR3 sequence is 11 residues long. CDR3 sequence: CASARAGLQFF. The CDR3 DNA reads as TGTGCCAGCGCCCGGGCGGGATTACAGTTCTTC.

The rearrangement uses TRBV7-9 and TRBJ2-3; the D gene is possibly TRBD2 (5 bases). The CDR3 extends over 14 amino acids. Looked up from germline, CDR1 is SEHNR and CDR2 is FQNEAQ (reference sequence). Trimming took 3 bases from V and 0 from J, leaving 7 bases between them. The CDR3 loop reads CASSFGDSTDTQYF. In DNA form, the CDR3 reads TGTGCCAGCAGCTTCGGGGATAGCACAGATACGCAGTATTTT.

This clonotype was found many times. The V and J genes are TRBV12-3 or TRBV12-4 and TRBJ2-1; 8 positions agree with TRBD2. J lost 7 bases, V lost 3 bases, and 14 bases had no gene match. The CDR3 spans 17 residues. The CDR3 reads CASSFGPRGGRANEQFF. The CDR3 coding sequence is TGTGCCAGCAGTTTTGGCCCTCGGGGGGGCAGAGCGAATGAGCAGTTCTTC.

This clonotype was picked up many times. For the CDR3, the DNA is TGCGCCACCTCCTTAGCGGATCGTACAGATACGCAGTATTTT. Amino acid sequence: CATSLADRTDTQYF. The genes are TRBV5-1 and TRBJ2-3, with D tentatively TRBD2 (6 bases). Between the trimmed V and J ends, which lost 9 bases and 3 bases, there was a span of 17 bases. CDR1 is SGHRS, CDR2 YFSETQ, per germline. The CDR3 is 14 residues long.

This clonotype has only a few counts. CDR3: CASSFALDTEAFF. CDR3 DNA sequence: TGTGCCAGCAGTTTTGCTCTTGACACTGAAGCTTTCTTT. This chain uses TRBV12-3 or TRBV12-4 with TRBJ1-1, with no clear D. The CDR3 loop spans 13 amino acids. V lost 3 bases and J 3 bases, leaving 8 bases between the germline ends.

This clonotype has only a few counts. V and J are TRBV5-4 and TRBJ1-2; TRBD1 matches 9 bases. With V trimmed by 4 bases and J by 4 bases, 5 bases remained unmatched. The CDR3 spans 14 residues. The germline CDR1 and CDR2 sequences are SGHNT and YYREEE (reference sequence). The CDR3 DNA reads TGTGCCAGCAGCGCCGGGACAGGGAGCTATGGCTACACCTTC. This encodes CASSAGTGSYGYTF.

V gene TRBV5-1 combines with J gene TRBJ2-2, with a tentative D call TRBD1 (5 bases). This CDR3 region has 12 residues. Trimming shortened V by 4 bases and J by 7 bases, and 8 bases separated the two germline ends. The germline CDR1 and CDR2 sequences are SGHRS and YFSETQ. The CDR3 here is CASSAGFGELFF. The CDR3 bases are TGCGCCAGCAGCGCAGGGTTCGGGGAGCTGTTTTTT.

The chain recombines TRBV20-1 with TRBJ2-2; the match to TRBD2 covers 14 bases. CDR1 is DFQATT and CDR2 is SNEGSKA in the germline V gene (reference sequence). The CDR3 is 17 amino acids. Germline trimming cut 5 bases from V and 1 base from J; bases unmatched to any gene: 6. The CDR3: CSAGGLAGGRNTGELFF. CDR3 bases: TGCAGTGCTGGAGGACTAGCGGGAGGACGGAACACCGGGGAGCTGTTTTTT.